This TCR beta chain was recovered during a study of T cells after yellow fever vaccination. Notes on the study in general: There was a possibility that FACS-sorted repertoires contained abundant clonotypes contaminating from the bulk population. The study found a weaker secondary response that peaked faster, day 5 versus 15.

The germline V gene has CDR1 DFQATT and CDR2 SNEGSKA (reference sequence). This CDR3 spans 19 amino acids. Note on this clonotype: The antigen is undetermined. The junction departs from germline at one end; a sequencing error may be responsible.

Using its own MiXCR run on the 5' RACE reads, TCRdb lists one record per CDR3 protein. Of over 300,000 distinct CDR3 sequences detected, about 6.9% appear once; the ten largest clones hold roughly 19%. V and J are TRBV20-1 and TRBJ2-4; 10 bases align to TRBD1. The sequence was obtained from a man between 18 and 35 years old who received the YFV17D yellow fever vaccine. The source was PBMCs, collected roughly 46 days after the first yellow fever vaccination. The CDR3 region is CCARGTGDKAVLAKNIQYF. CDR3 DNA: TGCTGTGCTAGAGGGACAGGGGACAAAGCCGTACTAGCCAAAAACATTCAGTACTTC.